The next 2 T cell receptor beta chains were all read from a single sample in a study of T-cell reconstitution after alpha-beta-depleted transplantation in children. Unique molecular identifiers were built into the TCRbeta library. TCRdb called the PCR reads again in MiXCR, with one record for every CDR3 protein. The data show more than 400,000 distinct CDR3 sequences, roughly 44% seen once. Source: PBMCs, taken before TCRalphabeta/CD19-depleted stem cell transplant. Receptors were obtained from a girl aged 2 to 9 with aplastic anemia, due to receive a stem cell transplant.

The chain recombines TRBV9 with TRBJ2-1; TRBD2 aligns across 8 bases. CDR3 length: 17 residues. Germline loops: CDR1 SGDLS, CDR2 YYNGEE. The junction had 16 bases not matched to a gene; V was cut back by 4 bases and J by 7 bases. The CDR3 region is CASSSAWAAGGQNEQFF. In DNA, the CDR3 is TGTGCCAGCAGCTCCGCCTGGGCGGCGGGAGGTCAGAATGAGCAGTTCTTC.

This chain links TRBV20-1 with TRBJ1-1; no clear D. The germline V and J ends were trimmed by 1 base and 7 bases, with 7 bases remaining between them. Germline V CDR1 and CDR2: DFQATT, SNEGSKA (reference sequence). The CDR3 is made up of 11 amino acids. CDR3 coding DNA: TGCAGTGCTAGAGGAGGAAGTGAAGCTTTCTTT. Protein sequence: CSARGGSEAFF.